Detailed here is one T cell receptor (beta chain). Its specificity is unknown. Genomic DNA of every subset was divided equally among multiple immunoSEQ plates. Source study methods: ImmunoSEQ junction-only sequences lacked quality scores, so their filtering differed. Measured with immunoSEQ multiplex PCR; TCRdb has only the in-frame clones, and not every one. The DNA gave D and trimming, while V, J and clone size come from that table. The sample lists roughly 2,300,000 clones; under 95% were seen once. The data belong to a study of shared clonotypes between healthy human individuals. Turning to the study itself: Samples came from a couple of female and a few male donors aged 18 to 49.

The CDR3 extends over 16 amino acids. The V end was cut by 5 bases, the J end by 3 bases, with 17 bases between. Germline CDR1 SEHNR, CDR2 FQNEAQ (reference sequence). General study results and limits: Generation probabilities were higher for clonotypes shared across all four sorted-subset donors than for unshared ones.

This receptor was taken from a man younger than 35 in good health. Some clones in this sample may be carry-over from other donors' samples. The chain has TRBV7-9 and TRBJ2-1, with D possibly matching TRBD1 (6 bases). The sample was naive CD4+ T cells from PBMCs. This sample's subset: CD45RA+ positively selected. CDR3 region: CASSLLGGIYYNEQFF. The CDR3 DNA reads as TGTGCCAGCAGCCTCTTAGGGGGTATTTACTACAATGAGCAGTTCTTC.